These 20 T cell receptor beta chains share one sample of origin, sequenced in a study of T cells after yellow fever vaccination. TCRdb redid the calling of the 5' RACE reads with MiXCR, one entry per CDR3 protein. The data contain 400,000 or so distinct CDR3 sequences, around 19% of them singletons. The sequenced sample was PBMCs, obtained before the yellow fever booster vaccination. The receptors derive from a man aged 18 to 29 who received the YFV17D yellow fever vaccine.

This clonotype was counted a few times. The chain carries TRBV20-1 and TRBJ2-7, with 12 bases lining up with TRBD2. CDR1 DFQATT and CDR2 SNEGSKA come from the germline V gene (reference sequence). The V and J ends lost 5 bases and 0 bases, in that order; junction bases with no gene match: 8. The CDR3 is made up of 16 amino acids. In DNA, the CDR3 is TGCAGTGCTCGTCCACGACTAGCGGGGGCCTCCTACGAGCAGTACGTC. It codes for CSARPRLAGASYEQYV.

V and J are TRBV7-2 and TRBJ1-2, with 7 bases identical to TRBD1. There are 15 residues in the CDR3. Germline loops: CDR1 SGHTA, CDR2 FQGNSA. V gave up 5 bases and J gave up 2 bases; unmatched junction bases: 8. The chain's CDR3 is CASSRSGQKNYGYTF. The CDR3 nucleotides are TGTGCCAGCAGCCGTTCGGGACAGAAAAACTATGGCTACACCTTC.

The chain uses TRBV7-3 and TRBJ1-1, with 7 bases identical to TRBD1. This CDR3 spans 14 amino acids. In germline, CDR1 is SGHTA, CDR2 FQGTGA. The ends lost 0 bases at V and 8 bases at J; junction bases unmatched: 6. This CDR3 reads CASSLTHTGQEAFF. The DNA for the CDR3 is TGTGCCAGCAGCTTAACTCATACGGGACAGGAAGCTTTCTTT.

The rearrangement joins TRBV11-2 to TRBJ2-1; 9 nucleotides align to TRBD2. The J segment lost 6 bases and the V segment lost 8 bases, leaving 5 bases of the junction unmatched. The CDR3 length is 13 residues. Germline V gene data show CDR1 as SGHAT and CDR2 as FQNNGV. The CDR3 spells CASRGGAGNEQFF. The CDR3 coding sequence is TGTGCCAGCCGCGGGGGGGCGGGCAATGAGCAGTTCTTC.

A few counts support this clonotype. The gene calls are TRBV6-2 or TRBV6-3 and TRBJ2-4; 9 nucleotides align to TRBD2. CDR3 length equals 14 residues. V gave up 4 bases and J gave up 9 bases; unmatched junction bases: 7. Looked up from germline, CDR1 is MNHEY and CDR2 is SVGEGT. CDR3 sequence reads: CASSWTSVRGIQYF. The CDR3 DNA follows: TGTGCCAGCAGTTGGACTAGCGTACGGGGCATTCAGTACTTC.

This clonotype came up a few times. The rearrangement joins TRBV4-3 to TRBJ2-2, with 11 positions matching TRBD2. The germline gives CDR1 LGHNA, CDR2 YSLEER. V shed 3 bases, J shed 6 bases, and the junction held 3 bases outside the gene matches. The CDR3 consists of 15 residues. The DNA for the CDR3 is TGCGCCAGCAGCCACCCGGGACTAGCGGCCGGGGAGCTGTTTTTT. This encodes CASSHPGLAAGELFF.

J is TRBJ2-2 and V is TRBV7-3, with 8 bases that match TRBD1. This CDR3 region has 14 residues. Germline V lookup: CDR1 SGHTA, CDR2 FQGTGA. V lost 5 bases, J lost 6 bases, and 5 bases stayed unmatched. The CDR3 DNA sequence: TGTGCCAGCAGCGGACAGGGAGCCTCCGGGGAGCTGTTTTTT. The encoded protein is CASSGQGASGELFF.

This clonotype has a handful of counts. The chain combines TRBV6-6 with TRBJ2-7; 9 bases fit TRBD1. V lost 6 bases and J lost 5; bases outside the gene matches: 14. CDR3 length: 16 amino acids. Germline V gene data show CDR1 as MNHNY and CDR2 as SVGAGI (reference sequence). This CDR3 is CASRPFPGQGSDEQYV. The CDR3 bases are TGTGCCAGCAGGCCTTTCCCGGGACAGGGTTCGGACGAGCAGTACGTC.

This chain connects TRBV5-1 to TRBJ1-5; 7 bases map to TRBD1. Germline values: CDR1 SGHRS, CDR2 YFSETQ. The V gene end was trimmed by 5 bases and the J gene end by 0 bases; junction bases not matched to a gene: 5. CDR3 size: 15 residues. CDR3 coding DNA: TGCGCCAGCAGACCGGGACAGAATAGCAATCAGCCCCAGCATTTT. Protein: CASRPGQNSNQPQHF.

This clonotype has just a few counts. This sequence joins TRBV12-3 or TRBV12-4 and TRBJ2-7, with TRBD1 identical over 8 bases. The CDR3 totals 13 residues. The V and J ends lost 10 bases and 4 bases, in that order; junction bases with no gene match: 9. The CDR3 coding sequence is TGTGCCACCGGGGCAGGGGGCGAATACGAGCAGTACTTC. This encodes CATGAGGEYEQYF.

This clonotype turned up a few times. V gene TRBV4-2 combines with J gene TRBJ1-6; D gene ambiguous. The V end lost 2 bases, the J end lost 7 bases, and 6 bases lay between the germline ends. CDR3 length equals 13 residues. CDR1 is LGHNA, CDR2 YNFKEQ, per germline. The CDR3 DNA follows: TGTGCCAGCAGCCAATCTGGGAATTCACCCCTCCACTTT. This codes for CASSQSGNSPLHF.

This rearrangement joins TRBV5-1 to TRBJ1-1; the D is unclear. The germline V gene has CDR1 SGHRS and CDR2 YFSETQ. V was clipped by 6 bases and J by 1 base, with 10 bases between them. The CDR3 consists of 13 residues. Here the CDR3 reads CASTWNGNTEAFF. For the CDR3, the DNA is TGCGCCAGCACCTGGAACGGGAACACTGAAGCTTTCTTT.

The chain joins TRBV7-2 to TRBJ2-1, with 7 bases identical to TRBD1. The length of the CDR3 is 14 residues. J was trimmed by 8 bases and V by 5 bases; bases with no gene match: 9. Germline lookup yields CDR1 SGHTA and CDR2 FQGNSA. CDR3 region: CASSREQGIDEQFF. In nucleotides, the CDR3 is TGTGCCAGCAGCCGCGAACAGGGGATCGATGAGCAGTTCTTC.

A few counts support this clonotype. The chain couples TRBV18 to TRBJ2-1; D possibly corresponds to TRBD1 (6 bases). Trimming pared 6 bases from V and 4 bases from J, leaving 13 bases between. The CDR3 consists of 14 residues. Germline V gene sequence: CDR1 KGHSH, CDR2 LQKENI. For the CDR3, the DNA is TGTGCCAGCTCCGGGACACGAACATACAATGAGCAGTTCTTC. The encoded protein is CASSGTRTYNEQFF.

This clonotype has ten or more counts. The chain couples TRBV7-3 to TRBJ1-4; D remains unclear. With 5 bases removed from V and 0 bases from J, the gap between germline ends came to 10 bases. The V gene's germline CDR1 is SGHTA and CDR2 FQGTGA. The CDR3 has 15 residues. Here the CDR3 reads CASSGNSATNEKLFF. The CDR3 coding sequence is TGTGCCAGCAGCGGTAACAGCGCAACTAATGAAAAACTGTTTTTT.

The chain has TRBV15 and TRBJ2-4; 8 bases agree with TRBD2. The CDR3 has 15 residues. Trimming cost V 5 bases and J 4 bases; bases outside gene matches: 7. From germline, CDR1 is LNHNV and CDR2 YYDKDF (reference sequence). CDR3 coding DNA: TGTGCCACCAGCCTCGGGAGGGGGTTTAAAAACATTCAGTACTTC. It yields the protein CATSLGRGFKNIQYF. Complete variable domain (other parts from reference TRBV15 and TRBJ2-4): DAMVIQNPRYQVTQFGKPVTLSCSQTLNHNVMYWYQQKSSQAPKLLFHYYDKDFNNEADTPDNFQSRRPNTSFCFLDIRSPGLGDTAMYLCATSLGRGFKNIQYFGAGTRLSVL.

This clonotype was detected a few times. The chain has TRBV5-5 and TRBJ1-5, with D possibly being TRBD1 (6 bases). V was pared by 4 bases and J by 0 bases, with 11 bases between. The CDR3 consists of 15 residues. Per the germline V gene, CDR1 is SGHKS and CDR2 is YYEKEE (reference sequence). The CDR3 nucleotides read TGTGCCAGCAGCCCGCGGACAGCTAGCAATCAGCCCCAGCATTTT. Protein product: CASSPRTASNQPQHF.

This clonotype showed up just a few times. The chain is built from TRBV4-1 and TRBJ1-6, with 7 positions matching TRBD1. CDR1 MGHRA and CDR2 YSYEKL come from the germline V gene. The CDR3 sequence is 14 residues long. Trimming cost V 1 base and J 14 bases; bases outside gene matches: 8. CDR3 nucleotides: TGCGCCAGCAGCCAAGCAAGACAGGGTGGAACCCTCCACTTT. Translation: CASSQARQGGTLHF.

This clonotype was seen repeatedly, ten times or more. The rearrangement links TRBV20-1 to TRBJ1-5; D is unclear. The CDR3 has 14 residues. V lost 6 bases, J lost 4 bases, and 16 bases lay in between. The germline CDR1 and CDR2 sequences are DFQATT and SNEGSKA (reference sequence). CDR3 nucleotides: TGCAGTGCCCTTTCGGGCTCTGAAAATCAGCCCCAGCATTTT. It specifies CSALSGSENQPQHF.

This clonotype was seen at least ten times. The chain employs TRBV6-5 and TRBJ1-5; D gene ambiguous. The length of the CDR3 is 15 residues. V lost 7 bases to trimming and J lost 0 bases, with 13 bases between them. The germline V gene encodes CDR1 MNHEY and CDR2 SVGAGI. In nucleotides, the CDR3 is TGTGCCAGCAATCCTACTAGTAATAGCAATCAGCCCCAGCATTTT. Translation: CASNPTSNSNQPQHF.